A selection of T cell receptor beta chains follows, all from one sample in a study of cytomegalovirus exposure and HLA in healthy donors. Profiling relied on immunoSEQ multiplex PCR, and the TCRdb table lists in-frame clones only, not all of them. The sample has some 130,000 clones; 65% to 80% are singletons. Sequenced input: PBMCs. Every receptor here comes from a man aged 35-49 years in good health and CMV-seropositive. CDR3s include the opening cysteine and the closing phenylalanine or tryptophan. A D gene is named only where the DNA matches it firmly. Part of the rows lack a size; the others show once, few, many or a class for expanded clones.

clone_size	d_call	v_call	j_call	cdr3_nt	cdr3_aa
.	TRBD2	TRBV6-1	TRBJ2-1	TGTGCCAGCGCCAGGACTAGCGGGAATCTTGAGCAGTTCTTC	CASARTSGNLEQFF
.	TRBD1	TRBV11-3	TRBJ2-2	TGTGCCAGCAGCCGCGGCACCGGGACAGGGACCGGGGAGCTGTTTTTT	CASSRGTGTGTGELFF
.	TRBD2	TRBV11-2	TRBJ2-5	TGTGCCAGCAGCTCCGGGACTAGCGGTCCGGTGGAAGAGACCCAGTACTTC	CASSSGTSGPVEETQYF
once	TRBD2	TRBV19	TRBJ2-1	TGTGCCAGTAGTATCGGGACTAGCTCCTACAATGAGCAGTTCTTC	CASSIGTSSYNEQFF
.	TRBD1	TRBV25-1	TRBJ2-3	TGTGCCAGCAGTGTCCAGGGGGCGTTGGGTTCGGGTACGCAGTATTTT	CASSVQGALGSGTQYF
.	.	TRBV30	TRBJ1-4	TGTGCCTGGAACGCAGGACTTGCAACTAATGAAAAACTGTTTTTT	CAWNAGLATNEKLFF
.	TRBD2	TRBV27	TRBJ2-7	TGTGCCAGCAGTTTACGCCTTGGGGGGGTTGAGGCCCACGAGCAGTACTTC	CASSLRLGGVEAHEQYF
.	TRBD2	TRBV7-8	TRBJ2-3	TGTGCCAGCAGCTCGTGGGGCGGGAGGAAGACAGATACGCAGTATTTT	CASSSWGGRKTDTQYF
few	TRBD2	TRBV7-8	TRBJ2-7	TGTGCCAGCAGCTTAGAGCTAGCGGGAACCTACGAGCAGTACTTC	CASSLELAGTYEQYF
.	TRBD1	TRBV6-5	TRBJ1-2	TGTGCCAGCAGCGAACCCGGGACAGGGCTTGGCTACACCTTC	CASSEPGTGLGYTF
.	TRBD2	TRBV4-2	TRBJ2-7	TGTGCCAGCAGCCAAGGCTCAGCGGGAGGGCGCTACGAGCAGTACTTC	CASSQGSAGGRYEQYF
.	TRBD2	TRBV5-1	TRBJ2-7	TGCGCCAGCACCGGCGGGAGGGCCCTGTTTGGCGAGCAGTACTTC	CASTGGRALFGEQYF
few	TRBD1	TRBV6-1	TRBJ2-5	TGTGCCAGCAGTGAACGGGACAGGGGGTACCAGTACTTC	CASSERDRGYQYF
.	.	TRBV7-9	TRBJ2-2	TGTGCCAGCGACTCGACGAACACCGGGGAGCTGTTTTTT	CASDSTNTGELFF
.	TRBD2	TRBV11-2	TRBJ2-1	TGTGCCAGCAGCTCTCCTCCTTTAGCGGGAGATCCCTACAATGAGCAGTTCTTC	CASSSPPLAGDPYNEQFF
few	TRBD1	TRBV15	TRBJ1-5	TGTGCCACCAGCAGATCCCGGACAGGTTCTAGCAATCAGCCCCAGCATTTT	CATSRSRTGSSNQPQHF